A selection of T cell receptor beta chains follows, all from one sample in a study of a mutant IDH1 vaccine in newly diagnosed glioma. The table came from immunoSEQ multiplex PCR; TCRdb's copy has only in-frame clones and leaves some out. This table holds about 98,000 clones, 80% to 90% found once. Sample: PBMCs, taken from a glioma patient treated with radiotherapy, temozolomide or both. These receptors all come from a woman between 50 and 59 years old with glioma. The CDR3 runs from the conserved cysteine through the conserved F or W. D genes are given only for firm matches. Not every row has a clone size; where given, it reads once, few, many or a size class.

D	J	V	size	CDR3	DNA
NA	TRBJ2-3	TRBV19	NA	CATKQGPSTDTQYF	TGTGCCACAAAGCAGGGTCCTAGCACAGATACGCAGTATTTT
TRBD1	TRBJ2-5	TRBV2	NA	CASPTATGGLRETQYF	TGTGCCAGCCCCACGGCCACAGGGGGATTGCGAGAGACCCAGTACTTC
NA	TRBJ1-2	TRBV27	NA	CASSLRGTLGQGYTF	TGTGCCAGCAGTTTACGAGGGACGTTGGGGCAGGGCTACACCTTC
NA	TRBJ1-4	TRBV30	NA	CAWATNEKLFF	TGTGCCTGGGCAACTAATGAAAAACTGTTTTTT
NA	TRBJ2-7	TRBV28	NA	CASSNDWHSYEQYF	TGTGCCAGCAGTAACGACTGGCACTCCTACGAGCAGTACTTC
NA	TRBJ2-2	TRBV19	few	CASNSGRRTGELFF	TGTGCCAGTAATTCCGGCAGGCGCACCGGGGAGCTGTTTTTT
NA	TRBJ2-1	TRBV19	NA	CATQGRVYNEQFF	TGTGCCACCCAGGGGAGGGTATACAATGAGCAGTTCTTC
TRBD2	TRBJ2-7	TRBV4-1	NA	CASSQGTSRYEQYF	TGCGCCAGCAGCCAAGGGACTAGCCGCTACGAGCAGTACTTC
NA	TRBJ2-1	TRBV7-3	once	CASSPRTGGDNEQFF	TGTGCCAGCAGCCCCAGAACAGGTGGGGACAATGAGCAGTTCTTC
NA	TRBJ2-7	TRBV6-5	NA	CASSYRGNEQYF	TGTGCCAGCAGTTACAGGGGGAACGAGCAGTACTTC
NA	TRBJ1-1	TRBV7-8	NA	CASSSLMNTEAFF	TGTGCCAGCAGCTCCCTTATGAACACTGAAGCTTTCTTT
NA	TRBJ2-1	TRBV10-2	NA	CASSRYLAYEQFF	TGCGCCAGCAGTAGGTATCTAGCGTACGAGCAGTTCTTC
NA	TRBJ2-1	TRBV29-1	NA	CSVPRGSSSYNEQFF	TGCAGCGTTCCTCGGGGGAGTAGCTCCTACAATGAGCAGTTCTTC
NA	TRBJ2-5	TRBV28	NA	CASSSPGRVRGETQYF	TGTGCCAGCAGTTCCCCGGGGCGGGTGAGAGGAGAGACCCAGTACTTC
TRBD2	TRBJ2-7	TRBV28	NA	CASCPSGGAKNYEQYF	TGTGCCAGCTGCCCTTCGGGGGGTGCGAAGAACTACGAGCAGTACTTC
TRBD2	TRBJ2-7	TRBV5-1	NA	CASSPGTSFDEQYF	TGCGCCAGCAGCCCCGGGACTAGCTTCGACGAGCAGTACTTC
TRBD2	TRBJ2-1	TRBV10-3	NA	CAISESTSGRTAYNEQFF	TGTGCCATCAGTGAGTCGACTAGCGGGAGGACGGCCTACAATGAGCAGTTCTTC
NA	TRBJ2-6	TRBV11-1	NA	CASSLRPPPSGANVLTF	TGTGCCAGCAGCTTACGACCGCCCCCCTCTGGGGCCAACGTCCTGACTTTC
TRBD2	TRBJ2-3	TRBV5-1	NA	CASSLLAGEDTQYF	TGCGCCAGCAGCTTGCTAGCGGGAGAAGATACGCAGTATTTT
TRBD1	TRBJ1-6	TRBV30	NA	CAWSGQGARSPLHF	TGTGCCTGGAGTGGTCAGGGGGCGAGGTCACCCCTCCACTTT
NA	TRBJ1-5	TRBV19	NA	CASSMGTVPSNQPQHF	TGTGCCAGTAGTATGGGGACTGTTCCTAGCAATCAGCCCCAGCATTTT
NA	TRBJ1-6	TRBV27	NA	CASGGELSYNSPLHF	TGTGCCAGCGGGGGCGAACTCTCCTATAATTCACCCCTCCACTTT
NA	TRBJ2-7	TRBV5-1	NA	CASRGQGESYEQYF	TGCGCCAGCAGGGGTCAGGGTGAGTCCTACGAGCAGTACTTC
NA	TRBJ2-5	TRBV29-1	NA	CSVESLQGTQYF	TGCAGCGTTGAAAGCCTTCAAGGGACCCAGTACTTC
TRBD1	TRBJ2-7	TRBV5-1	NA	CASSPRTGSYEQYF	TGCGCCAGCAGCCCTCGGACAGGGTCCTACGAGCAGTACTTC
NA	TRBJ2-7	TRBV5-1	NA	CASSLVGSYPYEQYF	TGCGCCAGCAGCTTGGTGGGCTCCTACCCCTACGAGCAGTACTTC
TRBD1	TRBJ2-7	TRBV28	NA	CASRSDRGRRYEQYF	TGTGCCAGCAGATCCGACAGGGGAAGACGCTACGAGCAGTACTTC
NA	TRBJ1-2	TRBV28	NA	CASSQGAYGYTF	TGTGCCAGCAGTCAGGGAGCCTATGGCTACACCTTC
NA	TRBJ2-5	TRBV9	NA	CASSQRGLALGEQYF	TGTGCCAGCAGCCAGAGGGGACTCGCCTTAGGAGAGCAGTACTTC
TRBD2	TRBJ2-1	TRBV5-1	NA	CASSWAASGGEQFF	TGCGCCAGCAGCTGGGCTGCCTCGGGGGGTGAGCAGTTCTTC
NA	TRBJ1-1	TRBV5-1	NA	CASSLAQGTEAFF	TGCGCCAGCAGCTTGGCACAAGGGACTGAAGCTTTCTTT
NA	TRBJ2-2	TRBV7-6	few	CASSHVQGGITGELFF	TGTGCCAGCAGCCATGTGCAGGGCGGAATAACCGGGGAGCTGTTTTTT
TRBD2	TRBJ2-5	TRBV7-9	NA	CASSSGLAGAIQETQYF	TGTGCCAGCAGCTCGGGACTAGCGGGCGCGATCCAAGAGACCCAGTACTTC
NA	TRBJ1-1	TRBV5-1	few	CASSFDSEAFF	TGCGCCAGCAGCTTCGACAGTGAAGCTTTCTTT
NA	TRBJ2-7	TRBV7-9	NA	CASSPGPYEQYF	TGTGCCAGCAGCCCTGGGCCCTACGAGCAGTACTTC
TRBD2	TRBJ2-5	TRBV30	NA	CAWSGGGEETQYF	TGTGCCTGGAGTGGGGGAGGGGAGGAGACCCAGTACTTC
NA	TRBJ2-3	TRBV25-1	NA	CASSHSESTQYF	TGTGCCAGCAGTCATTCGGAAAGTACGCAGTATTTT
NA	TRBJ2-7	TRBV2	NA	CASSDSSYEQYF	TGTGCCAGCAGTGATTCGTCTTACGAGCAGTACTTC
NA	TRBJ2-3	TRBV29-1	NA	CSVEHSGTDTQYF	TGCAGCGTTGAGCACTCCGGGACAGATACGCAGTATTTT
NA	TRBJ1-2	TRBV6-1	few	CASRIGQNYGYTF	TGTGCCAGCAGGATCGGACAGAACTATGGCTACACCTTC
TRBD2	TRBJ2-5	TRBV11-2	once	CASSNLAESMQETQYF	TGTGCCAGCAGCAATCTAGCGGAGTCGATGCAAGAGACCCAGTACTTC
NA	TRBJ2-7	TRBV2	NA	CASSWHYEQYF	TGTGCCAGCAGTTGGCACTACGAGCAGTACTTC
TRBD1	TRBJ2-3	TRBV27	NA	CASSLNRGSTDTQYF	TGTGCCAGCAGTCTCAACAGGGGGAGCACAGATACGCAGTATTTT
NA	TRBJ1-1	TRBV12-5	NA	CASGSMNTEAFF	TGTGCTAGTGGCTCCATGAACACTGAAGCTTTCTTT
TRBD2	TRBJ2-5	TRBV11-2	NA	CASSLGLGPSYHQYF	TGTGCCAGCAGCTTGGGACTAGGGCCCTCATATCACCAGTACTTC
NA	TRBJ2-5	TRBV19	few	CASSLGTSKTGETQYF	TGTGCCAGTAGCTTGGGGACCAGCAAGACGGGGGAGACCCAGTACTTC
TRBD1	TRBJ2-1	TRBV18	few	CASSPLGTGAGNEQFF	TGTGCCAGCTCACCACTAGGGACAGGGGCGGGCAATGAGCAGTTCTTC
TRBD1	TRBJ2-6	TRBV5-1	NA	CASSPGQGGSGANVLTF	TGCGCCAGCAGCCCGGGACAGGGGGGCTCTGGGGCCAACGTCCTGACTTTC
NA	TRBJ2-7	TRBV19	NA	CASSINRTTPYEQYF	TGTGCCAGTAGTATAAATAGGACTACCCCCTACGAGCAGTACTTC